A selection of T cell receptor beta chains follows, all from one sample in a study of shared clonotypes between healthy human individuals. Here immunoSEQ multiplex PCR was the method, and the copy in TCRdb shows in-frame clones only, minus some. The sample lists roughly 2 million clones, roughly 96% occurring once. Sequencing used naive CD4+ T cells sorted from blood. The receptors were gathered from a man between 18 and 35 years old in good health. The CDR3 runs from the conserved cysteine through the conserved F or W. D genes are given only for firm matches. Clone size is stated in some rows and not others, as once, few, many or a class when expanded.

J gene: TRBJ1-2
D gene: TRBD1
clone size: .
V gene: TRBV28
CDR3 DNA: TGTGCCAGCAGTACCGGACAGGGGAACTATGGCTACACCTTC
CDR3 protein: CASSTGQGNYGYTF

J gene: TRBJ1-6
D gene: .
clone size: .
V gene: TRBV14
CDR3 DNA: TGTGCCAGCAGCCTCTTGTCGGCCGGCGATTCACCCCTCCACTTT
CDR3 protein: CASSLLSAGDSPLHF

J gene: TRBJ1-2
D gene: .
clone size: .
V gene: TRBV28
CDR3 DNA: TGTGCCAGCAGCCCGTCCGGACAGTCCATTTATGGCTACACCTTC
CDR3 protein: CASSPSGQSIYGYTF

J gene: TRBJ1-3
D gene: TRBD1
clone size: .
V gene: TRBV2
CDR3 DNA: TGTGCCAGCAGTCAACAGGGGAACACCATATATTTT
CDR3 protein: CASSQQGNTIYF

J gene: TRBJ2-5
D gene: .
clone size: .
V gene: TRBV7-6
CDR3 DNA: TGTGCCAGCAGCTTAATCAATTATGGGACCCAGTACTTC
CDR3 protein: CASSLINYGTQYF

J gene: TRBJ2-2
D gene: TRBD1
clone size: .
V gene: TRBV2
CDR3 DNA: TGTGCCAGCAGTGGGTTTGGGACAGGAAGGGTCGGGGAGCTGTTTTTT
CDR3 protein: CASSGFGTGRVGELFF

J gene: TRBJ2-7
D gene: TRBD2
clone size: .
V gene: TRBV7-2
CDR3 DNA: TGTGCCAGCAGCTTACGACTAGCGCCAAACCGGGCCTACGAGCAGTACTTC
CDR3 protein: CASSLRLAPNRAYEQYF

J gene: TRBJ1-5
D gene: .
clone size: .
V gene: TRBV6-6
CDR3 DNA: TGTGCCAGCAGTTACAGTGACAATCAGCCCCAGCATTTT
CDR3 protein: CASSYSDNQPQHF

J gene: TRBJ1-4
D gene: .
clone size: once
V gene: TRBV28
CDR3 DNA: TGTGCCAGCAGTATGGTGCGGGGGAACAGTGAAAAACTGTTTTTT
CDR3 protein: CASSMVRGNSEKLFF

J gene: TRBJ2-5
D gene: .
clone size: .
V gene: TRBV9
CDR3 DNA: TGTGCCAGCAGCGTAAGGTCCACGGGGGAGACCCAGTACTTC
CDR3 protein: CASSVRSTGETQYF

J gene: TRBJ2-5
D gene: .
clone size: .
V gene: TRBV4-2
CDR3 DNA: TGTGCCAGCAGCCAAGGTTTGGCAGAGAAAGAGACCCAGTACTTC
CDR3 protein: CASSQGLAEKETQYF

J gene: TRBJ2-7
D gene: TRBD2
clone size: .
V gene: TRBV27
CDR3 DNA: TGTGCCAGCAGTTTATCGAATACGGGGGGTTCCTACGAGCAGTACTTC
CDR3 protein: CASSLSNTGGSYEQYF

J gene: TRBJ1-1
D gene: .
clone size: .
V gene: TRBV11-2
CDR3 DNA: TGTGCCAGCAGCTTAGCTTGGACGGACACTGAAGCTTTCTTT
CDR3 protein: CASSLAWTDTEAFF

J gene: TRBJ2-7
D gene: .
clone size: .
V gene: TRBV19
CDR3 DNA: TGTGCCAGTAGTATTGACCACTCCTACGAGCAGTACTTC
CDR3 protein: CASSIDHSYEQYF

J gene: TRBJ1-2
D gene: .
clone size: .
V gene: TRBV19
CDR3 DNA: TGTGCCAGTAGTATTTGGACCAACGATGGCTACACCTTC
CDR3 protein: CASSIWTNDGYTF

J gene: TRBJ1-2
D gene: TRBD1
clone size: few
V gene: TRBV18
CDR3 DNA: TGTGCCAGCTCACCACCAGGACAGGGCCCCTGCACCTTC
CDR3 protein: CASSPPGQGPCTF

J gene: TRBJ2-3
D gene: .
clone size: .
V gene: TRBV18
CDR3 DNA: TGTGCCAGCTCACTTAACTCCCCGGGCACAGATACGCAGTATTTT
CDR3 protein: CASSLNSPGTDTQYF

J gene: TRBJ2-7
D gene: .
clone size: .
V gene: TRBV7-6
CDR3 DNA: TGTGCCAGCGCCATCGATCCGGGGTCCTACGAGCAGTACTTC
CDR3 protein: CASAIDPGSYEQYF

J gene: TRBJ2-1
D gene: TRBD2
clone size: .
V gene: TRBV4-3
CDR3 DNA: TGCGCCAGCAGCCAAGATCCCCTAGCGGGAGAGATTGTAAATGAGCAGTTCTTC
CDR3 protein: CASSQDPLAGEIVNEQFF

J gene: TRBJ2-1
D gene: TRBD2
clone size: .
V gene: TRBV6-6
CDR3 DNA: TGTGCCAGCAGTTCCGGGACTAGCGGGACGGGGAATGAGCAGTTCTTC
CDR3 protein: CASSSGTSGTGNEQFF

J gene: TRBJ2-3
D gene: .
clone size: .
V gene: TRBV29-1
CDR3 DNA: TGCAGCGTTGGAACCAGGGTCCCGAGCACAGATACGCAGTATTTT
CDR3 protein: CSVGTRVPSTDTQYF

J gene: TRBJ2-3
D gene: .
clone size: .
V gene: TRBV7-9
CDR3 DNA: TGTGCCAGCAGCTTATATCTTGGAGGGACAGATACGCAGTATTTT
CDR3 protein: CASSLYLGGTDTQYF

J gene: TRBJ2-3
D gene: TRBD1
clone size: .
V gene: TRBV4-1
CDR3 DNA: TGCGCCAGCAGCCCCCGGGACAGGGCGACAGATACGCAGTATTTT
CDR3 protein: CASSPRDRATDTQYF

J gene: TRBJ2-3
D gene: .
clone size: .
V gene: TRBV11-2
CDR3 DNA: TGTGCCAGCAGTCGGGGCACAGATACGCAGTATTTT
CDR3 protein: CASSRGTDTQYF

J gene: TRBJ2-5
D gene: .
clone size: .
V gene: TRBV30
CDR3 DNA: TGTGCCTGGAGTGGGTCCGAGACCCAGTACTTC
CDR3 protein: CAWSGSETQYF

J gene: TRBJ1-6
D gene: .
clone size: once
V gene: TRBV30
CDR3 DNA: TGTGCCTGGAGTATTGGAGGTTCACCCCTCCACTTT
CDR3 protein: CAWSIGGSPLHF

J gene: TRBJ2-5
D gene: TRBD2
clone size: .
V gene: TRBV5-1
CDR3 DNA: TGCGCCAGCAGCTTGGAGGGAGGGCCGAGGGAGACCCAGTACTTC
CDR3 protein: CASSLEGGPRETQYF

J gene: TRBJ1-4
D gene: .
clone size: .
V gene: TRBV30
CDR3 DNA: TGTGCCTGGAGTGTAGGGCAGGGAAATGAAAAACTGTTTTTT
CDR3 protein: CAWSVGQGNEKLFF

J gene: TRBJ1-6
D gene: TRBD1
clone size: .
V gene: TRBV30
CDR3 DNA: TGTGCCTGGAGTTCGGACAGGACAAGCTCCTATAATTCACCCCTCCACTTT
CDR3 protein: CAWSSDRTSSYNSPLHF

J gene: TRBJ2-2
D gene: TRBD1
clone size: once
V gene: TRBV6-1
CDR3 DNA: TGTGCCAGCAGTGCGGGACAGGGGAGCAAGAACACCGGGGAGCTGTTTTTT
CDR3 protein: CASSAGQGSKNTGELFF

J gene: TRBJ2-5
D gene: .
clone size: .
V gene: TRBV30
CDR3 DNA: TGTGCCTGGAGTGTAGGGGGGCGGGCTTGGGGCGAGACCCAGTACTTC
CDR3 protein: CAWSVGGRAWGETQYF

J gene: TRBJ2-7
D gene: .
clone size: few
V gene: TRBV5-3
CDR3 DNA: TGTGCCAGAAGCCTCGACAGGTACTGGGACGAGCAGTACTTC
CDR3 protein: CARSLDRYWDEQYF

J gene: TRBJ2-7
D gene: TRBD2
clone size: .
V gene: TRBV27
CDR3 DNA: TGTGCCAGCAGTTTCAGGCTAGCGGGAACGAAGGTCTACGAGCAGTACTTC
CDR3 protein: CASSFRLAGTKVYEQYF

J gene: TRBJ2-7
D gene: .
clone size: .
V gene: TRBV19
CDR3 DNA: TGTGCCAGTAGTCCGACAGCCGAATCGCAGAACGAGCAGTACTTC
CDR3 protein: CASSPTAESQNEQYF

J gene: TRBJ2-5
D gene: TRBD2
clone size: .
V gene: TRBV10-3
CDR3 DNA: TGTGCCATCAGTAGCGGGGTTCAAGAGACCCAGTACTTC
CDR3 protein: CAISSGVQETQYF

J gene: TRBJ1-2
D gene: .
clone size: .
V gene: TRBV6-1
CDR3 DNA: TGTGCCAGCAGGTCTTTCCTGACCAATGGCTACACCTTC
CDR3 protein: CASRSFLTNGYTF

J gene: TRBJ2-1
D gene: .
clone size: .
V gene: TRBV19
CDR3 DNA: TGTGCCAGTAGGGATCAGGAGATCATTGAGCAGTTCTTC
CDR3 protein: CASRDQEIIEQFF

J gene: TRBJ1-1
D gene: .
clone size: .
V gene: TRBV5-1
CDR3 DNA: TGCGCCAGCAGCCCTACCAAAGGACGCGAAGCTTTCTTT
CDR3 protein: CASSPTKGREAFF

J gene: TRBJ2-1
D gene: .
clone size: many
V gene: TRBV5-4
CDR3 DNA: TGTGCCAGCAGGTGGGGGGAGAATGAGCAGTTCTTC
CDR3 protein: CASRWGENEQFF

J gene: TRBJ2-7
D gene: .
clone size: few
V gene: TRBV5-1
CDR3 DNA: TGCGCCAGCAGCTTGGAGCAGGGCCTATACGAGCAGTACTTC
CDR3 protein: CASSLEQGLYEQYF

J gene: TRBJ2-7
D gene: .
clone size: .
V gene: TRBV11-3
CDR3 DNA: TGTGCCAGCAGCACCTCCGGGGGCGCGGGGGAGCAGTACTTC
CDR3 protein: CASSTSGGAGEQYF

J gene: TRBJ2-7
D gene: TRBD1
clone size: .
V gene: TRBV10-3
CDR3 DNA: TGTGCCACAAGGGCACAGGGGGAATTCTACGAGCAGTACTTC
CDR3 protein: CATRAQGEFYEQYF

J gene: TRBJ1-5
D gene: .
clone size: .
V gene: TRBV13
CDR3 DNA: TGTGCCAGCAGCTTACAGGGTCGGGCCCAGCATTTT
CDR3 protein: CASSLQGRAQHF

J gene: TRBJ2-1
D gene: TRBD2
clone size: .
V gene: TRBV4-3
CDR3 DNA: TGCGCCAGCAGCCAAGCCCCGACTAGCGGAAACTACAATGAGCAGTTCTTC
CDR3 protein: CASSQAPTSGNYNEQFF

J gene: TRBJ2-5
D gene: TRBD1
clone size: .
V gene: TRBV6-1
CDR3 DNA: TGTGCCAGCAGTGAAGCGGGCGGACAGGGAAAGACCCAGTACTTC
CDR3 protein: CASSEAGGQGKTQYF

J gene: TRBJ2-1
D gene: .
clone size: .
V gene: TRBV2
CDR3 DNA: TGTGCCAGCGTTAAATACAATGAGCAGTTCTTC
CDR3 protein: CASVKYNEQFF

J gene: TRBJ1-1
D gene: .
clone size: .
V gene: TRBV5-1
CDR3 DNA: TGCGCCAGCAGCCTGACGGGAATGAACACTGAAGCTTTCTTT
CDR3 protein: CASSLTGMNTEAFF

J gene: TRBJ1-1
D gene: TRBD1
clone size: .
V gene: TRBV5-1
CDR3 DNA: TGCGCCAGCGAACAGGGGGCTGGGACTGAAGCTTTCTTT
CDR3 protein: CASEQGAGTEAFF

J gene: TRBJ1-2
D gene: .
clone size: .
V gene: TRBV11-2
CDR3 DNA: TGTGCCAGCAGCTTAGAACTGGGGCCCTATGGCTACACCTTC
CDR3 protein: CASSLELGPYGYTF

J gene: TRBJ2-3
D gene: TRBD1
clone size: .
V gene: TRBV28
CDR3 DNA: TGTGCCAGCAGTGCCTGGGGACAGTTCACAGATACGCAGTATTTT
CDR3 protein: CASSAWGQFTDTQYF

J gene: TRBJ1-2
D gene: TRBD1
clone size: .
V gene: TRBV18
CDR3 DNA: TGTGCCAGCTCACCCTCCACAGGGGCAACTGGTGGCTACACCTTC
CDR3 protein: CASSPSTGATGGYTF

J gene: TRBJ2-7
D gene: .
clone size: .
V gene: TRBV11-2
CDR3 DNA: TGTGCCAGCAGCTTAAGCATCCATGACTCCTACGAGCAGTACTTC
CDR3 protein: CASSLSIHDSYEQYF

J gene: TRBJ2-7
D gene: .
clone size: .
V gene: TRBV13
CDR3 DNA: TGTGCCAGCAGCTCCAGGAAGGCGGACGAGCAGTACTTC
CDR3 protein: CASSSRKADEQYF